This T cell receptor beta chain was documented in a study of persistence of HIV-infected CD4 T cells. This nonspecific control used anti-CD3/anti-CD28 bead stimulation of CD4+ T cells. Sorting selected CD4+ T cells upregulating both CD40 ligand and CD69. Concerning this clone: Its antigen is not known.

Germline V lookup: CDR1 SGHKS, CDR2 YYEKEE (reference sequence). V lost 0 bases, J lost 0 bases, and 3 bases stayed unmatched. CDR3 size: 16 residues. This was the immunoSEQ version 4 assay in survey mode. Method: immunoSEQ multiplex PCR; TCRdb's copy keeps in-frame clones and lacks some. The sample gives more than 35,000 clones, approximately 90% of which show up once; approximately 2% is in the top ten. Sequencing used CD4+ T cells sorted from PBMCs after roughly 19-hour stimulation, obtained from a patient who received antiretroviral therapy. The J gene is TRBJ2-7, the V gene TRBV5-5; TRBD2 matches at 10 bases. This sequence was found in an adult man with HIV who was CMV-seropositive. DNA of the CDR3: TGTGCCAGCAGCTTGGAAGCGGGGGGGTCCTCCTACGAGCAGTACTTC. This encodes CASSLEAGGSSYEQYF.